The next 15 T cell receptor beta chains were all read from a single sample in a study of blood T cell repertoires in COVID-19. The assay was immunoSEQ multiplex PCR, and TCRdb's table has in-frame clones only and misses some. The table records approximately 230,000 clones, about nine tenths of them present only once. The specimen was peripheral blood. Receptors originate from a man younger than 45 who had recovered from COVID-19.

The chain uses TRBV19 and TRBJ1-1, with TRBD1 as a possible D gene (6 bases). The CDR3 is 14 residues long. V lost 6 bases and J lost 0, with 11 bases in between. The germline gives CDR1 LNHDA, CDR2 SQIVND (reference sequence). CDR3 residues: CASRGALMNTEAFF. The CDR3 DNA is TGTGCCAGTAGGGGGGCCCTCATGAACACTGAAGCTTTCTTT.

The rearrangement links TRBV25-1 to TRBJ2-5; 11 bases align to TRBD2. Germline V gene data show CDR1 as MGHDK and CDR2 as SYGVNS. V dropped 4 bases and J dropped 4; count of bases not matched to a gene: 2. This CDR3 comprises 14 residues. CDR3 DNA sequence: TGTGCCAGCAGTGTTAGCGGGGGGGCAGAGACCCAGTACTTC. It translates to CASSVSGGAETQYF.

The chain couples TRBV15 to TRBJ2-7, with 8 bases lining up with TRBD1. V dropped 0 bases and J dropped 2; count of bases not matched to a gene: 12. CDR3 size: 18 residues. Per germline, CDR1 LNHNV and CDR2 YYDKDF (reference sequence). CDR3 sequence reads: CATSRDGAGTGIPYEQYF. CDR3 nucleotide sequence: TGTGCCACCAGCAGAGACGGGGCCGGGACAGGAATTCCCTACGAGCAGTACTTC.

The chain couples TRBV9 to TRBJ2-7, with TRBD1 matching over 9 bases. The CDR3 runs to 13 residues. Looked up from germline, CDR1 is SGDLS and CDR2 is YYNGEE. The ends lost 2 bases at V and 7 bases at J; junction bases unmatched: 4. For the CDR3, the DNA is TGTGCCAGCAGCGTGGACAGGGGAGGAGAGCAGTACTTC. It is translated as CASSVDRGGEQYF.

V usage is TRBV19 and J usage is TRBJ1-2; D uncertain. Looked up from germline, CDR1 is LNHDA and CDR2 is SQIVND (reference sequence). The CDR3 has 13 amino acids. The germline V and J ends were trimmed by 2 bases and 2 bases, with 6 bases remaining between them. CDR3 DNA sequence: TGTGCCAGTAGTATAAGAGTCAACTATGGCTACACCTTC. It encodes CASSIRVNYGYTF.

With respect to this clone: At the DNA level, this CDR3 is encoded by other sequences in the same sample as well. The chain joins TRBV18 to TRBJ1-1, with a tentative D call TRBD1 (5 bases). V lost 3 bases and J lost 5, with 7 bases in between. CDR1 and CDR2 (germline): KGHSH, LQKENI. The CDR3 contains 12 residues. The CDR3 DNA is TGTGCCAGCTCACCTGACAGTACTGAAGCTTTCTTT. Residues: CASSPDSTEAFF.

This clone was seen only a few times. This chain uses TRBV18 with TRBJ1-4, with D unresolved. The CDR3 has 15 residues. V lost 3 bases and J lost 8, with 16 bases in between. CDR1 and CDR2 (germline): KGHSH, LQKENI. The CDR3 region is CASSPTDGGSEKLFF. In nucleotides, the CDR3 is TGTGCCAGCTCACCTACGGACGGAGGAAGCGAAAAACTGTTTTTT.

The chain joins TRBV6-5 to TRBJ2-7; 7 nucleotides line up with TRBD2. CDR1 MNHEY and CDR2 SVGAGI come from the germline V gene. The CDR3 length is 15 residues. V shed 6 bases, J shed 1 base, and the junction held 9 bases outside the gene matches. CDR3 bases: TGTGCCAGCAGCTTGGGAGGGTTTGGGTCCTACGAGCAGTACTTC. It specifies CASSLGGFGSYEQYF.

The gene calls are TRBV5-1 and TRBJ2-3; the D gene is possibly TRBD1 (6 bases). The CDR3 is 13 amino acids. CDR1 SGHRS and CDR2 YFSETQ come from the germline V gene. Trimming left V 3 bases short and J 6 bases short, with 11 bases between. The CDR3 spells CASSWGPGDTQYF. CDR3 sequence (DNA): TGCGCCAGCAGCTGGGGGCCAGGGGATACGCAGTATTTT.

V is TRBV13 and J is TRBJ2-1; D is unresolved. The CDR3 spans 11 residues. Trimming took 5 bases from V and 7 from J, leaving 6 bases between them. Germline values: CDR1 PRHDT, CDR2 FYEKMQ (reference sequence). CDR3: CASSPANEQFF. CDR3 sequence (DNA): TGTGCCAGCAGCCCCGCGAATGAGCAGTTCTTC. The whole variable domain, filled in from reference TRBV13 and TRBJ2-1, reads AAGVIQSPRHLIKEKRETATLKCYPIPRHDTVYWYQQGPGQDPQFLISFYEKMQSDKGSIPDRFSAQQFSDYHSELNMSSLELGDSALYFCASSPANEQFFGPGTRLTVL.

V is TRBV5-1 and J is TRBJ2-1; 8 bases line up with TRBD2. Germline loops: CDR1 SGHRS, CDR2 YFSETQ. This CDR3 spans 16 amino acids. The V gene end was trimmed by 0 bases and the J gene end by 8 bases; junction bases not matched to a gene: 10. The DNA for the CDR3 is TGCGCCAGCAGCTTGGAGGGAGCGGGGGTTATTGATGAGCAGTTCTTC. This codes for CASSLEGAGVIDEQFF.

The CDR3 DNA is TGCAGTGCTTACAGGGGGTTTGACTACACCTTC. It codes for CSAYRGFDYTF. The chain carries TRBV20-1 and TRBJ1-2, with TRBD1 matching over 8 bases. This CDR3 region has 11 residues. Germline CDR1 reads DFQATT; CDR2 reads SNEGSKA (reference sequence). V lost 5 bases, J lost 10 bases, and 6 bases stayed unmatched.

This clone was counted a few times. The chain is built from TRBV7-2 and TRBJ1-5; 7 bases are shared with TRBD1. The J segment lost 0 bases and the V segment lost 1 base, leaving 6 bases of the junction unmatched. Germline CDR1 SGHTA, CDR2 FQGNSA. The CDR3 covers 17 residues. The CDR3 sequence: CASSLEGARYSNQPQHF. The CDR3 nucleotides read TGTGCCAGCAGCTTAGAGGGGGCTAGGTATAGCAATCAGCCCCAGCATTTT.

The rearrangement joins TRBV19 to TRBJ2-7; 9 nucleotides align to TRBD1. Germline CDR1 reads LNHDA; CDR2 reads SQIVND (reference sequence). This CDR3 contains 15 residues. V dropped 6 bases and J dropped 7; count of bases not matched to a gene: 13. The CDR3 protein is CASSKTGTGLEEQYF. CDR3 nucleotides: TGTGCCAGTAGCAAAACCGGGACAGGGCTTGAGGAGCAGTACTTC.

This clone was observed once. The chain employs TRBV20-1 and TRBJ2-7; 8 bases align to TRBD1. This CDR3 has 10 residues. Germline CDR1 and CDR2: DFQATT and SNEGSKA (reference sequence). CDR3 protein: CMTGDYEQYF. CDR3 bases: TGCATGACAGGGGATTACGAGCAGTACTTC.